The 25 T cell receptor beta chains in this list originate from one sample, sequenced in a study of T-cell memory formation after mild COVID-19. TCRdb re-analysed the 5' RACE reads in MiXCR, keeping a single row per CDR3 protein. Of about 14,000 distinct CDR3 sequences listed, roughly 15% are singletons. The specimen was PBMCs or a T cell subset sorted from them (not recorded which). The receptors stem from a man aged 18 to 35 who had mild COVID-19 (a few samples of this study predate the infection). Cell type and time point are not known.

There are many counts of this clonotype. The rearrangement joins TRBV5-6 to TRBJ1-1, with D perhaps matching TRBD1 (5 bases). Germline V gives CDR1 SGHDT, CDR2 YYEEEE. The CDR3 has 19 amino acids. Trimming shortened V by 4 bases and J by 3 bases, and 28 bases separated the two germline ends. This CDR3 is CASSQTVARGPRSDTEAFF. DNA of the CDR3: TGTGCCAGCAGCCAAACGGTAGCAAGGGGTCCGCGTTCGGACACTGAAGCTTTCTTT.

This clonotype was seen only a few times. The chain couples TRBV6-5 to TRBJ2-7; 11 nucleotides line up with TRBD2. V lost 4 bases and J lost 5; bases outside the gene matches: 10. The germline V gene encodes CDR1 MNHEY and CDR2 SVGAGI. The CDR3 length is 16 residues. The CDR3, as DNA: TGTGCCAGCAGTTTTTTTTGGGGGACTAGCGGAGACGAGCAGTACTTC. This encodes CASSFFWGTSGDEQYF.

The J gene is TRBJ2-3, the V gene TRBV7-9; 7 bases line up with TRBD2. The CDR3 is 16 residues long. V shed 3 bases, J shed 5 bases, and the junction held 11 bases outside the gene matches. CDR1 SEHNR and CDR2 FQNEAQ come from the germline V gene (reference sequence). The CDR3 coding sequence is TGTGCCAGCAGCTTTTGGACTAGTGTATATATAGATACGCAGTATTTT. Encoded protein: CASSFWTSVYIDTQYF.

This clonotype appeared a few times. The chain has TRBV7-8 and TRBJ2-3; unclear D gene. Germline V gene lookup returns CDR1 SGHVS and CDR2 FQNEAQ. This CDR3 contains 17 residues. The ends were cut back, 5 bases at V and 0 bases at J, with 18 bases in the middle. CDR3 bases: TGTGCCAGCAGCGGGCCCTTGACGGCGACTAGCACAGATACGCAGTATTTT. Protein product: CASSGPLTATSTDTQYF.

The CDR3 is CASSYSWDSLSEQFF. CDR3 in DNA: TGTGCCAGCAGTTACTCGTGGGACTCTCTATCAGAGCAGTTCTTC. The chain combines TRBV6-6 with TRBJ2-1, with a tentative D call TRBD2 (6 bases). The CDR3 length is 15 residues. V lost 0 bases and J 10 bases, leaving 16 bases between the germline ends. In germline, CDR1 is MNHNY, CDR2 SVGAGI (reference sequence).

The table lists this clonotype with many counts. The DNA for the CDR3 is TGTGCCAGGACAACCCCGTCCACTGAAGCTTTCTTT. Protein product: CARTTPSTEAFF. This chain joins TRBV2 and TRBJ1-1; D is unresolved. Germline V CDR1 and CDR2: SNHLY, FYNNEI. This CDR3 spans 12 amino acids. Trimming took off 9 bases at V and 4 bases at J, with 12 bases between the two ends.

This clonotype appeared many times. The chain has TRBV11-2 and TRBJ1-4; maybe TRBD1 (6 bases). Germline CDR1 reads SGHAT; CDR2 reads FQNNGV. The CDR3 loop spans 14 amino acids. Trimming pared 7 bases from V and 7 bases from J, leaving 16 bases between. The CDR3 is CASTYREEREKLFF. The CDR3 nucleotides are TGTGCCAGCACCTACAGGGAAGAGCGTGAAAAACTGTTTTTT. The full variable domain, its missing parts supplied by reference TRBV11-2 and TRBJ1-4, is EAGVAQSPRYKIIEKRQSVAFWCNPISGHATLYWYQQILGQGPKLLIQFQNNGVVDDSQLPKDRFSAERLKGVDSTLKIQPAKLEDSAVYLCASTYREEREKLFFGSGTQLSVL.

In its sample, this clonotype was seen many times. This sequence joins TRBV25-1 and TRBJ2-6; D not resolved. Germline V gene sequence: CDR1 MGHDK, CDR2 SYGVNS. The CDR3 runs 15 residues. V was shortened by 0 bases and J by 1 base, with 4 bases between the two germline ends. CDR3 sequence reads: CASSEYGSGANVLTF. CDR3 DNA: TGTGCCAGCAGTGAATATGGGTCTGGGGCCAACGTCCTGACTTTC.

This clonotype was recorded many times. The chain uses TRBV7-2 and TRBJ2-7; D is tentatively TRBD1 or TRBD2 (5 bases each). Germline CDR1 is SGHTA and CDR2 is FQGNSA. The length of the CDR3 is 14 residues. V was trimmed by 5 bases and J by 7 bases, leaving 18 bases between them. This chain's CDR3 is CASSHGTTREEQYF. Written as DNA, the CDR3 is TGTGCCAGCAGCCACGGGACGACCCGTGAGGAGCAGTACTTC.

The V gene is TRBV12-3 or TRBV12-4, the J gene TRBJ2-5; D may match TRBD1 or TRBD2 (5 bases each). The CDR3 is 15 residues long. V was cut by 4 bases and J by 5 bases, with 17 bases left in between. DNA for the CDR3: TGTGCCAGCAGTTCCGGGACCCCGGGCGTGGAGACCCAGTACTTC. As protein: CASSSGTPGVETQYF.

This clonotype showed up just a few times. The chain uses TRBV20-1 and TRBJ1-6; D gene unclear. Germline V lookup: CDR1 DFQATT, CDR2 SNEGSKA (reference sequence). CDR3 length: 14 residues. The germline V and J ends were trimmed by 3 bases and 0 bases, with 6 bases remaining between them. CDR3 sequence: CSASPSSYNSPLHF. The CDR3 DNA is TGCAGTGCTAGCCCCAGCTCCTATAATTCACCCCTCCACTTT.

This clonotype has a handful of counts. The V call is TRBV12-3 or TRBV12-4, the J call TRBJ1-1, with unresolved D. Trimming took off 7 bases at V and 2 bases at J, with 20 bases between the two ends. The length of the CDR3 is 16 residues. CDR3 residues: CASTPRRAYVNTEAFF. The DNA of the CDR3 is TGTGCCAGCACTCCCCGTAGGGCCTACGTCAACACTGAAGCTTTCTTT.

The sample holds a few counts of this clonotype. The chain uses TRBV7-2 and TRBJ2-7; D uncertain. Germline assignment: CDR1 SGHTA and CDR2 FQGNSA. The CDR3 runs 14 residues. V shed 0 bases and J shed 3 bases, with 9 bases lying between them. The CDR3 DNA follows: TGTGCCAGCAGCTTAGCGGCAGCGAACTACGAGCAGTACTTC. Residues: CASSLAAANYEQYF.

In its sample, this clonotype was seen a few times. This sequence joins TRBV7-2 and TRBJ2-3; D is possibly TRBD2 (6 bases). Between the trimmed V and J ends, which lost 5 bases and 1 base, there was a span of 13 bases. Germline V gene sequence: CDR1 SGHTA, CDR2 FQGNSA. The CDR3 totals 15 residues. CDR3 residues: CASSARTKRTDTQYF. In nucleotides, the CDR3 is TGTGCCAGCAGCGCGAGGACTAAGCGCACAGATACGCAGTATTTT.

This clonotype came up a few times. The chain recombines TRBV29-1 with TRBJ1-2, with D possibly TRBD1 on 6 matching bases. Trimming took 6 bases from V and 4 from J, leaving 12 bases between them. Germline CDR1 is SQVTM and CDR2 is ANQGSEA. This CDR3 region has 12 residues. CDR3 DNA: TGCAGCGTCCCAACAGGGTTCTATGGCTACACCTTC. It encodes CSVPTGFYGYTF.

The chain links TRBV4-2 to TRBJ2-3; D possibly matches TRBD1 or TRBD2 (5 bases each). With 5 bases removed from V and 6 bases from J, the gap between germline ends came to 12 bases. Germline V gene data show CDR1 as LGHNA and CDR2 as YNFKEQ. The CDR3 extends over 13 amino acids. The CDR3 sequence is CASSRWGPDTQYF. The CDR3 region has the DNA TGTGCCAGCAGCAGGTGGGGACCCGATACGCAGTATTTT.

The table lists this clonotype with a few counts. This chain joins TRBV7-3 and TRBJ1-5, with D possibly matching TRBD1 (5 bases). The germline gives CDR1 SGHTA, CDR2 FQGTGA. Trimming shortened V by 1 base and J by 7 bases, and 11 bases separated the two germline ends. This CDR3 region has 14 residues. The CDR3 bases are TGTGCCAGCAGCTTAATCGGGGGGAGGCAGCCCCAGCATTTT. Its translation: CASSLIGGRQPQHF.

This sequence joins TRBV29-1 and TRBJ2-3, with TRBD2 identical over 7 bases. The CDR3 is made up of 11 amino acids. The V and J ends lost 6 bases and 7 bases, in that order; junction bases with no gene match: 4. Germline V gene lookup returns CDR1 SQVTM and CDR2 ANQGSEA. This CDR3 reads CSVRGGNTQYF. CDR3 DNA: TGCAGCGTCCGCGGGGGAAATACGCAGTATTTT.

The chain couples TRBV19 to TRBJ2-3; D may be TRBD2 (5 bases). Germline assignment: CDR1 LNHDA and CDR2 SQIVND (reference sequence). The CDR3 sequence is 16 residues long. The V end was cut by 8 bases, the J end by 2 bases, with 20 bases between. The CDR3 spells CASAAGRLPHTDTQYF. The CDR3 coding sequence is TGTGCCAGTGCCGCGGGTAGGCTACCCCACACAGATACGCAGTATTTT. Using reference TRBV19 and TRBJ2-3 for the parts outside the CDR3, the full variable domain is DGGITQSPKYLFRKEGQNVTLSCEQNLNHDAMYWYRQDPGQGLRLIYYSQIVNDFQKGDIAEGYSVSREKKESFPLTVTSAQKNPTAFYLCASAAGRLPHTDTQYFGPGTRLTVL.

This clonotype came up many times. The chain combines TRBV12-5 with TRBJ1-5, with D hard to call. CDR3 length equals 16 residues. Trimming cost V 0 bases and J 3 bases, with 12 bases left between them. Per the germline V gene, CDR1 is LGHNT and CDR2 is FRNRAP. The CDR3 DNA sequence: TGTGCTAGTGGTTTGGTGGTCGTGCCTGCCAATCAGCCCCAGCATTTT. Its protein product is CASGLVVVPANQPQHF.

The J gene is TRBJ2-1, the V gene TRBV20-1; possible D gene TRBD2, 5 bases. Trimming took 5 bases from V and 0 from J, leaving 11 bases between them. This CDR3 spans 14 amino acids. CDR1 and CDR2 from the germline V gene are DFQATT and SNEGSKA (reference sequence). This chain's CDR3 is CSAADFSSYNEQFF. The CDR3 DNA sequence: TGCAGTGCTGCGGACTTTAGCTCCTACAATGAGCAGTTCTTC.

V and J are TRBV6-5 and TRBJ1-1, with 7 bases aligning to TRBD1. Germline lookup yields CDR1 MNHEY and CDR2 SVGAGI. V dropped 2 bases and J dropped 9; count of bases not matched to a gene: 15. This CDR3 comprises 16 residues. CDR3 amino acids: CASSYDVPGGGGKAFF. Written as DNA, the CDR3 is TGTGCCAGCAGTTACGATGTCCCAGGGGGAGGAGGTAAAGCTTTCTTT.

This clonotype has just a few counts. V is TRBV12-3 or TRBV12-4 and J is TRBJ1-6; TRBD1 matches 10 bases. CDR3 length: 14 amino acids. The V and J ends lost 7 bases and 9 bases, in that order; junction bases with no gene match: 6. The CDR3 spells CASTLDRGFSPLHF. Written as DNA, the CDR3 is TGTGCCAGCACCCTGGACAGGGGGTTTTCACCCCTCCACTTT.

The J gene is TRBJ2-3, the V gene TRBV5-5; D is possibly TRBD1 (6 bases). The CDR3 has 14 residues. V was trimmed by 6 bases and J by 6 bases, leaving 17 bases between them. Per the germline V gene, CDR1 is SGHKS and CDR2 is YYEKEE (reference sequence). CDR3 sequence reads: CASNFRGPDDTQYF. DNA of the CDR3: TGTGCCAGCAACTTCAGGGGCCCGGATGATACGCAGTATTTT. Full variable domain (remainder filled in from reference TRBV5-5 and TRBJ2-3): DAGVTQSPTHLIKTRGQQVTLRCSPISGHKSVSWYQQVLGQGPQFIFQYYEKEERGRGNFPDRFSARQFPNYSSELNVNALLLGDSALYLCASNFRGPDDTQYFGPGTRLTVL.

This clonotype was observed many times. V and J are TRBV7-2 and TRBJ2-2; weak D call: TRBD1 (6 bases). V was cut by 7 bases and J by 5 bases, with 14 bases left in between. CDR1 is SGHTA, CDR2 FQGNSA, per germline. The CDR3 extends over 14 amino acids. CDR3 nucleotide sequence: TGTGCCAGCACCGACAGGTGGGGAACCGGGGAGCTGTTTTTT. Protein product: CASTDRWGTGELFF.